The 21 T cell receptor beta chains listed next were all sequenced from one sample in a study of PD-1 blockade in classical Hodgkin lymphoma. The assay was immunoSEQ multiplex PCR, and TCRdb's table has in-frame clones only and misses some. The sample consists of tens of thousands of clones, 85% of them appearing once. Time point here: cycle 4 day 1 (C4D1), after around six weeks of nivolumab. Patients all relapsed after autologous stem cell transplantation, and there was variation in brentuximab vedotin exposure. The authors purified CD4+ T cells from thawed PBMCs by magnetic negative selection. Sequenced material: CD4+ T cells from blood, taken before the fourth cycle of nivolumab. These receptor sequences come from a human donor with classical Hodgkin lymphoma.

The chain employs TRBV9 and TRBJ2-7; TRBD2 matches 7 bases. V was clipped by 0 bases and J by 3 bases; unmatched bases: 6. CDR3 length: 15 residues. Germline V gives CDR1 SGDLS, CDR2 YYNGEE. CDR3 in amino acids: CASSVDGGSFYEQYF. For the CDR3, the DNA is TGTGCCAGCAGCGTAGACGGGGGGAGCTTCTACGAGCAGTACTTC.

The rearrangement uses TRBV18 and TRBJ1-3; TRBD1 might be the D (5 bases). From germline, CDR1 is KGHSH and CDR2 LQKENI. V was pared by 6 bases and J by 0 bases, with 18 bases between. The CDR3 spans 17 residues. CDR3 residues: CASSHTAQGYSGNTIYF. In DNA form, the CDR3 reads TGTGCCAGCTCCCACACTGCTCAGGGTTACTCTGGAAACACCATATATTTT.

This clone was seen just once. The CDR3 DNA reads as TGTGCCAGCAGCTTAGGCGGGACAGGGTTCTCTGGGGCCAACGTCCTGACTTTC. As protein: CASSLGGTGFSGANVLTF. The chain carries TRBV7-2 and TRBJ2-6, with 9 bases matching TRBD1. The germline V gene encodes CDR1 SGHTA and CDR2 FQGNSA. CDR3 length: 18 residues. Trimming took 1 base from V and 0 from J; bases not matched to a gene: 4.

V and J are TRBV19 and TRBJ2-5, with a possible D match to TRBD1 (6 bases). This CDR3 has 13 residues. Trimming pared 5 bases from V and 3 bases from J, leaving 10 bases between. Germline CDR1 is LNHDA and CDR2 is SQIVND (reference sequence). The CDR3 spells CASSPQGKETQYF. The CDR3 region has the DNA TGTGCCAGTAGTCCTCAGGGGAAAGAGACCCAGTACTTC.

This chain joins TRBV11-3 and TRBJ2-2; TRBD1 or TRBD2 may be the D gene (5 bases each). With 7 bases removed from V and 6 bases from J, the gap between germline ends came to 18 bases. CDR1 SGHNT and CDR2 YENEEA come from the germline V gene. This CDR3 is built from 15 residues. The CDR3 loop is CASTLGGRIAGELFF. The CDR3, as DNA: TGTGCCAGCACCCTTGGGGGTAGAATAGCCGGGGAGCTGTTTTTT.

The chain links TRBV6-7 to TRBJ1-5, with 7 bases fitting TRBD1. TRBV6-7 is filed as an ORF, its function uncertain. This CDR3 is 17 amino acids long. The V segment lost 2 bases and the J segment 4 bases; nucleotides outside the gene matches: 11. The CDR3 coding sequence is TGTGCCAGCAGTTACCCCGACAGGGTAAGGGGGAATCAGCCCCAGCATTTT. This codes for CASSYPDRVRGNQPQHF.

This clone has more than one count but fewer than ten. This chain's CDR3 is CASSPGQGNQETQYF. DNA of the CDR3: TGTGCCTCCAGCCCGGGACAGGGCAACCAAGAGACCCAGTACTTC. The V gene is TRBV2, the J gene TRBJ2-5; TRBD1 matches 9 bases. The CDR3 has 15 residues. The J segment lost 0 bases and the V segment lost 11 bases, leaving 10 bases of the junction unmatched. CDR1 and CDR2 (germline): SNHLY, FYNNEI. Based on the CDR3 plus reference TRBV2 and TRBJ2-5, the full variable domain is EPEVTQTPSHQVTQMGQEVILRCVPISNHLYFYWYRQILGQKVEFLVSFYNNEISEKSEIFDDQFSVERPDGSNFTLKIRSTKLEDSAMYFCASSPGQGNQETQYFGPGTRLLVL.

This rearrangement joins TRBV11-3 to TRBJ2-7; no firm D call. Trimming cost V 8 bases and J 0 bases, with 11 bases left between them. Per the germline V gene, CDR1 is SGHNT and CDR2 is YENEEA. The CDR3 is 13 residues long. As DNA, the CDR3 is TGTGCCAGCGAGACTTGGCTCTCCTACGAGCAGTACTTC. This encodes CASETWLSYEQYF.

This clone was seen just once. The chain combines TRBV18 with TRBJ2-5; a possible D gene is TRBD2 (5 bases). The better agreement between TRBJ2-7 and the DNA end casts doubt on the J call. Looked up from germline, CDR1 is KGHSH and CDR2 is LQKENI. This CDR3 has 15 residues. The chain's CDR3 is CASSFAGTSFYEQYF. The CDR3 DNA follows: TGTGCCAGCTCATTCGCCGGAACTAGTTTCTACGAGCAGTACTTC.

The chain uses TRBV6-5 and TRBJ2-5, with D possibly matching TRBD2 (6 bases). Germline CDR1 is MNHEY and CDR2 is SVGAGI. The CDR3 sequence is 14 residues long. V gave up 10 bases and J gave up 5 bases, with 20 bases separating them. CDR3 sequence: CATVAVLSGETQYF. For the CDR3, the DNA is TGTGCCACCGTGGCAGTCTTGAGCGGGGAGACCCAGTACTTC.

The gene calls are TRBV27 and TRBJ2-3; no firm D call. V lost 7 bases to trimming and J lost 14 bases, with 19 bases between them. Germline-derived CDR1 and CDR2 are MNHEY and SMNVEV (reference sequence). This CDR3 spans 12 amino acids. CDR3 sequence: CASTNAPSRWYF. The CDR3 DNA sequence: TGTGCCAGCACCAACGCACCGTCTAGGTGGTATTTT.

The rearrangement joins TRBV30 to TRBJ2-1; 9 bases agree with TRBD1. The germline gives CDR1 GTSNPN, CDR2 SVGIG (reference sequence). V shed 2 bases and J 7 bases; nucleotides not matched to a gene: 3. The CDR3 has 13 residues. The CDR3 DNA reads TGTGCCTGGAGTAGGGACAGGGTAAATGAGCAGTTCTTC. Its translation is CAWSRDRVNEQFF.

The chain carries TRBV6-1 and TRBJ1-5; D is unclear. Trimming removed 1 base at V and 2 bases at J, with 9 bases between. CDR1 and CDR2 from the germline V gene are MNHNS and SASEGT. This CDR3 is built from 15 residues. DNA of the CDR3: TGTGCCAGCAGTGAAGGTAGGGAAGGCAATCAGCCCCAGCATTTT. Its translation: CASSEGREGNQPQHF.

The chain recombines TRBV11-3 with TRBJ2-3; 7 bases match TRBD2. Per the germline V gene, CDR1 is SGHNT and CDR2 is YENEEA. J gave up 6 bases and V 4 bases, and 7 bases lay outside the gene matches. The CDR3 is 14 amino acids. CDR3 coding DNA: TGTGCCAGCAGCTCGGCGGGGGTTGTGGATACGCAGTATTTT. This translates into CASSSAGVVDTQYF.

This chain connects TRBV4-2 to TRBJ2-7; 10 nucleotides line up with TRBD2. The CDR3 has 16 residues. The V segment lost 1 base and the J segment 3 bases; nucleotides outside the gene matches: 6. Per germline, CDR1 LGHNA and CDR2 YNFKEQ. The CDR3 DNA reads as TGTGCCAGCAGCCAAGGTCGGCTAGCGGGGGTCTACGAGCAGTACTTC. This sequence encodes CASSQGRLAGVYEQYF.

The chain has TRBV5-1 and TRBJ2-1, with D possibly matching TRBD2 (6 bases). The CDR3 contains 16 residues. Trimming cost V 1 base and J 8 bases, with 19 bases left between them. CDR1 is SGHRS, CDR2 YFSETQ, per germline. The CDR3 DNA follows: TGCGCCAGCAGCTTGAACGGGAGAGGACACGGCGATGAGCAGTTCTTC. Translation: CASSLNGRGHGDEQFF.

This rearrangement joins TRBV6-1 to TRBJ2-7; no definite D call. Germline CDR1 reads MNHNS; CDR2 reads SASEGT. Trimming removed 1 base from V and 2 bases from J, with 6 bases in between. The CDR3 extends over 13 amino acids. CDR3 in amino acids: CASSEVSAYEQYF. The CDR3, as DNA: TGTGCCAGCAGTGAAGTCTCAGCCTACGAGCAGTACTTC.

This clone was recorded once. This chain links TRBV7-9 with TRBJ2-7; 10 bases line up with TRBD1. The CDR3 loop spans 16 amino acids. Trimming cost V 5 bases and J 0 bases; bases outside gene matches: 7. CDR1 and CDR2 from the germline V gene are SEHNR and FQNEAQ (reference sequence). The CDR3 here is CASSPGQGTSSYEQYF. CDR3 bases: TGTGCCAGCAGCCCGGGACAGGGGACTAGCTCCTACGAGCAGTACTTC.

On this clone: At one of its ends the junction is not consistent with the germline gene, which may arise from a read error. CDR3 bases: TGTGCCAGCATCTTCGGGACTCCCGGGACTAGCATCCTCTTC. Protein sequence: CASIFGTPGTSILF. This chain connects TRBV2 to TRBJ2-1, with 9 bases matching TRBD2. The CDR3 is 14 amino acids. Germline CDR1 is SNHLY and CDR2 is FYNNEI.

V is TRBV7-9 and J is TRBJ1-2; no reliable D call. Germline V CDR1 and CDR2: SEHNR, FQNEAQ (reference sequence). Trimming stripped 2 bases from V and 9 bases from J, with 13 bases between. The CDR3 is 13 amino acids. The CDR3 DNA is TGTGCCAGCAGCTTAAACTACCGGGAGAGCTACACCTTC. The encoded protein is CASSLNYRESYTF.

CDR3 amino acids: CASSFRVSGPNRFYGYTF. For the CDR3, the DNA is TGTGCCAGCAGTTTCCGGGTCAGTGGGCCAAACCGGTTCTATGGCTACACCTTC. The chain combines TRBV27 with TRBJ1-2, with D unresolved. The V end was cut by 3 bases, the J end by 4 bases, with 24 bases between. The CDR3 spans 18 residues. From germline, CDR1 is MNHEY and CDR2 SMNVEV (reference sequence).